There are a few counts of the clone carrying this T cell receptor beta chain. Its antigen remains unknown. Unique molecular identifiers tagged the TCRbeta library. TCRdb passed the PCR reads through MiXCR, listing each CDR3 protein once. The sample gives 240,000 or so distinct CDR3 sequences, 6.5% to 9% of which show up once; 6.3% is in the top ten. The sample originates from a study of T-cell reconstitution after alpha-beta-depleted transplantation in children. Germline V gene data show CDR1 as SGHRS and CDR2 as YFSETQ. This CDR3 contains 20 residues. The V end was cut by 0 bases, the J end by 0 bases, with 19 bases between. Findings and caveats of the study: Certain patients had high TCRbeta diversity at day 60, and it came from recipient T cells and thymic progenitors that survived. T-cell counts and diversity at one year post-transplant came mainly from newly produced T cells. Approximately two months post-transplant, alpha-beta T cells reportedly originated from several hundred expanded graft clones.

This TCR was recovered from a male patient younger than 18 who had a stem cell transplant for acute lymphoblastic leukemia, so the T cells may come from the graft donor. The chain links TRBV5-1 to TRBJ2-6; perhaps TRBD2 as D (6 bases). Sequences were derived from PBMCs, mostly from graft donor cells, sampled 180 days after TCRalphabeta/CD19-depleted stem cell transplant. The CDR3 DNA follows: TGCGCCAGCAGCTTGGCAAAAGGGACTTCGTTCCTCTCTGGGGCCAACGTCCTGACTTTC. Amino acid sequence: CASSLAKGTSFLSGANVLTF. Drawing the rest from reference TRBV5-1 and TRBJ2-6, the complete variable domain is KAGVTQTPRYLIKTRGQQVTLSCSPISGHRSVSWYQQTPGQGLQFLFEYFSETQRNKGNFPGRFSGRQFSNSRSEMNVSTLELGDSALYLCASSLAKGTSFLSGANVLTFGAGSRLTVL.